The 27 T cell receptor beta chains given below trace back to one sample, sequenced in a study of blood T cell repertoires in COVID-19. Only in-frame clones appear in the TCRdb table, and some are missing; sequencing was by immunoSEQ multiplex PCR. The profile shows approximately 280,000 clones, over 75% of them singletons. The sequencing input was peripheral blood. The receptors were gathered from a woman in her sixties or seventies with acute or convalescent COVID-19.

This chain connects TRBV18 to TRBJ1-2, with D tentatively TRBD1 (5 bases). Per germline, CDR1 KGHSH and CDR2 LQKENI. Trimming pared 0 bases from V and 7 bases from J, leaving 12 bases between. The CDR3 is 14 amino acids. The CDR3 protein is CASSPPSIGAGYTF. CDR3 coding DNA: TGTGCCAGCTCACCACCTTCAATTGGGGCTGGCTACACCTTC.

The V gene is TRBV11-2, the J gene TRBJ2-1; possibly TRBD2 for D (5 bases). Germline CDR1 and CDR2: SGHAT and FQNNGV. V was trimmed by 1 base and J by 7 bases, leaving 8 bases between them. The CDR3 length is 13 residues. The CDR3, as DNA: TGTGCCAGCAGCTTAGCGGGGAATAATGAGCAGTTCTTC. This encodes CASSLAGNNEQFF. The full variable domain, in which reference TRBV11-2 and TRBJ2-1 provide the parts outside the CDR3, is EAGVAQSPRYKIIEKRQSVAFWCNPISGHATLYWYQQILGQGPKLLIQFQNNGVVDDSQLPKDRFSAERLKGVDSTLKIQPAKLEDSAVYLCASSLAGNNEQFFGPGTRLTVL.

The V gene is TRBV12-3 or TRBV12-4, the J gene TRBJ1-5; possible D gene TRBD1, 6 bases. V dropped 6 bases and J dropped 4 bases, with 10 bases sitting between them. The CDR3 runs to 13 residues. CDR3 coding DNA: TGTGCCAGCAGCCGACAGGAGAATCAGCCCCAGCATTTT. It is translated as CASSRQENQPQHF.

The CDR3 here is CAWSRQGANTIYF. The DNA of the CDR3 is TGTGCCTGGAGTAGACAGGGGGCAAACACCATATATTTT. The gene calls are TRBV30 and TRBJ1-3; 10 bases align to TRBD1. The CDR3 runs 13 residues. The ends lost 2 bases at V and 6 bases at J; junction bases unmatched: 1. The germline gives CDR1 GTSNPN, CDR2 SVGIG (reference sequence).

The chain is built from TRBV7-3 and TRBJ1-5; 8 nucleotides match TRBD1. V shed 5 bases and J 7 bases; nucleotides not matched to a gene: 4. CDR1 and CDR2 from the germline V gene are SGHTA and FQGTGA. The CDR3 is made up of 13 amino acids. The DNA for the CDR3 is TGTGCCAGCAGCCTGACAGGGGACCAGCCCCAGCATTTT. It specifies CASSLTGDQPQHF.

V usage is TRBV5-6 and J usage is TRBJ1-1, with TRBD1 matching 9 bases. The CDR3 sequence is 16 residues long. V was pared by 4 bases and J by 4 bases, with 11 bases of the junction left unmatched. CDR1 is SGHDT and CDR2 is YYEEEE in the germline V gene. DNA of the CDR3: TGTGCCAGCAGCATATCAACCGGGACAGGGATCACTGAAGCTTTCTTT. This sequence encodes CASSISTGTGITEAFF.

The rearrangement uses TRBV27 and TRBJ1-6; perhaps TRBD1 as D (5 bases). CDR1 is MNHEY, CDR2 SMNVEV, per germline (reference sequence). V lost 6 bases to trimming and J lost 0 bases, with 15 bases between them. The CDR3 is 17 residues long. This chain's CDR3 is CASRQGRTSSYNSPLHF. In nucleotides, the CDR3 is TGTGCCAGCAGGCAGGGTCGGACTAGCTCCTATAATTCACCCCTCCACTTT.

This chain joins TRBV11-2 and TRBJ2-3, with 10 bases lining up with TRBD2. CDR3 length: 18 amino acids. V lost 5 bases, J lost 4 bases, and 15 bases stayed unmatched. In germline, CDR1 is SGHAT, CDR2 FQNNGV. The CDR3 region is CASSRRIGERGGPDTQYF. The DNA for the CDR3 is TGTGCCAGCAGCCGCCGGATTGGAGAGCGGGGGGGGCCAGATACGCAGTATTTT.

This chain links TRBV18 with TRBJ1-6; D is ambiguous. Germline CDR1 reads KGHSH; CDR2 reads LQKENI. Trimming cost V 2 bases and J 0 bases, with 14 bases left between them. The CDR3 length is 18 residues. The CDR3 DNA follows: TGTGCCAGCTCACCAGTCAGCGGGTCGAGCTCCTATAATTCACCCCTCCACTTT. This gives the protein CASSPVSGSSSYNSPLHF.

This clone was seen just once. The V and J genes are TRBV9 and TRBJ1-2; 8 bases map to TRBD1. Germline V gene data show CDR1 as SGDLS and CDR2 as YYNGEE. The V and J ends lost 0 bases and 2 bases, in that order; junction bases with no gene match: 6. The CDR3 is made up of 16 amino acids. As DNA, the CDR3 is TGTGCCAGCAGCGTAGTTGGGACAGGAGCCAACTATGGCTACACCTTC. Translated: CASSVVGTGANYGYTF.

The chain has TRBV6-4 and TRBJ2-1; 9 nucleotides align to TRBD1. V was pared by 5 bases and J by 7 bases, with 12 bases of the junction left unmatched. CDR3 length equals 16 residues. Germline-derived CDR1 and CDR2 are MRHNA and SNTAGT. The CDR3 is CASSPAGQGVGNEQFF. The CDR3 DNA reads TGTGCCAGCAGTCCCGCGGGACAGGGAGTTGGAAATGAGCAGTTCTTC.

As for this clone: This specimen includes other DNA sequences encoding the same CDR3. The rearrangement joins TRBV7-8 to TRBJ1-1; a possible D gene is TRBD1 (5 bases). Trimming removed 4 bases from V and 4 bases from J, with 10 bases in between. Germline V gives CDR1 SGHVS, CDR2 FQNEAQ. There are 13 residues in the CDR3. This CDR3 is CASSSRGGTEAFF. The CDR3 nucleotides read TGTGCCAGCAGCTCGAGGGGAGGCACTGAAGCTTTCTTT.

This clone has a single count. The rearrangement uses TRBV24-1 and TRBJ1-1, with a possible D match to TRBD1 (6 bases). Germline loops: CDR1 KGHDR, CDR2 SFDVKD. This CDR3 contains 14 residues. V lost 4 bases to trimming and J lost 6 bases, with 14 bases between them. CDR3 DNA sequence: TGTGCCACCAGTGACTCCGGGACACACTCTGAAGCTTTCTTT. Protein: CATSDSGTHSEAFF.

V is TRBV7-9 and J is TRBJ1-5; possibly TRBD1 for D (6 bases). V was shortened by 8 bases and J by 6 bases, with 14 bases between the two germline ends. Germline loops: CDR1 SEHNR, CDR2 FQNEAQ (reference sequence). The CDR3 extends over 13 amino acids. The CDR3, as DNA: TGTGCCAGCGGGGACAAAGGAGGTCAGCCCCAGCATTTT. As protein: CASGDKGGQPQHF. Supplemented by reference TRBV7-9 and TRBJ1-5, the full variable domain reads DTGVSQNPRHKITKRGQNVTFRCDPISEHNRLYWYRQTLGQGPEFLTYFQNEAQLEKSRLLSDRFSAERPKGSFSTLEIQRTEQGDSAMYLCASGDKGGQPQHFGDGTRLSIL.

The CDR3 region has the DNA TGTGCCAGCAGCTCAGGGGGGACAGGGGAGAGCAATTCACCCCTCCACTTT. It is translated as CASSSGGTGESNSPLHF. The rearrangement joins TRBV13 to TRBJ1-6; 10 positions match TRBD1. V lost 4 bases to trimming and J lost 7 bases; unmatched junction nucleotides: 10. This CDR3 contains 17 residues. Germline CDR1 is PRHDT and CDR2 is FYEKMQ (reference sequence).

The gene calls are TRBV15 and TRBJ1-5; TRBD1 is a possible D gene (5 bases). CDR3 length: 14 amino acids. Between the trimmed V and J ends, which lost 1 base and 5 bases, there was a span of 9 bases. Germline CDR1 is LNHNV and CDR2 is YYDKDF (reference sequence). The CDR3 region is CATSRGQTYQPQHF. CDR3 nucleotides: TGTGCCACCAGCAGAGGACAGACCTATCAGCCCCAGCATTTT.

The chain carries TRBV18 and TRBJ1-1, with D possibly TRBD1 on 5 matching bases. V was clipped by 0 bases and J by 10 bases, with 18 bases between them. Germline loops: CDR1 KGHSH, CDR2 LQKENI. The CDR3 loop spans 15 amino acids. The CDR3 loop is CASSPPSTGRQGAFF. The CDR3 DNA reads TGTGCCAGCTCACCACCATCAACGGGCAGGCAGGGAGCTTTCTTT. The entire variable domain, with the rest obtained from reference TRBV18 and TRBJ1-1, is as follows: NAGVMQNPRHLVRRRGQEARLRCSPMKGHSHVYWYRQLPEEGLKFMVYLQKENIIDESGMPKERFSAEFPKEGPSILRIQQVVRGDSAAYFCASSPPSTGRQGAFFGQGTRLTVV.

The genes are TRBV11-2 and TRBJ1-1, with TRBD1 as a possible D gene (5 bases). Germline V gene data show CDR1 as SGHAT and CDR2 as FQNNGV. V lost 2 bases, J lost 10 bases, and 11 bases lay in between. The length of the CDR3 is 12 residues. CDR3 nucleotides: TGTGCCAGCAGCTTACCACTGGGGCCAGCTTTCTTT. Translated: CASSLPLGPAFF.

The J gene is TRBJ2-1, the V gene TRBV7-8, with 11 bases matching TRBD2. CDR1 and CDR2 (germline): SGHVS, FQNEAQ. J lost 0 bases, V lost 7 bases, and 14 bases had no gene match. This CDR3 contains 19 residues. The CDR3 region is CASILSGGAAFSSYNEQFF. The CDR3 region has the DNA TGTGCCAGCATTCTTAGCGGGGGGGCCGCCTTTAGCTCCTACAATGAGCAGTTCTTC.

This clone occurred once. V gene TRBV18 combines with J gene TRBJ1-6; no definite D call. The CDR3 spans 15 residues. Deletions cut 4 bases from V and 9 bases from J, with 16 bases between. CDR1 is KGHSH and CDR2 is LQKENI in the germline V gene. CDR3 in amino acids: CASSLIAAPRSPLHF. The CDR3, as DNA: TGTGCCAGCTCACTGATCGCTGCGCCGCGTTCACCCCTCCACTTT.

This chain joins TRBV14 and TRBJ1-4, with a tentative D call TRBD1 (6 bases). This CDR3 spans 17 amino acids. V dropped 2 bases and J dropped 5 bases, with 18 bases sitting between them. Per the germline V gene, CDR1 is SGHDN and CDR2 is FVKESK. DNA for the CDR3: TGTGCCAGCAGCCAAAGAAGGGGGGGCACAGGGAATGAAAAACTGTTTTTT. Translation: CASSQRRGGTGNEKLFF.

The rearrangement uses TRBV5-4 and TRBJ1-1, with D tentatively TRBD1 (5 bases). The CDR3 runs 12 residues. CDR1 is SGHNT, CDR2 YYREEE, per germline (reference sequence). V was trimmed by 4 bases and J by 4 bases, leaving 8 bases between them. CDR3 loop: CASSGDSTEAFF. For the CDR3, the DNA is TGTGCCAGCAGCGGAGACAGCACTGAAGCTTTCTTT.

CDR3 sequence: CASSSSPGNYEQYF. In nucleotides, the CDR3 is TGCGCCAGCAGCTCGTCCCCAGGGAATTACGAGCAGTACTTC. The rearrangement uses TRBV5-1 and TRBJ2-7; D may be TRBD1 (5 bases). This CDR3 is 14 amino acids long. CDR1 and CDR2 (germline): SGHRS, YFSETQ. Trimming removed 3 bases from V and 4 bases from J, with 14 bases in between.

The DNA for the CDR3 is TGTGCCAGCAGCTGGGCCGACAGTCCGAACACTGAAGCTTTCTTT. Protein: CASSWADSPNTEAFF. V is TRBV5-5 and J is TRBJ1-1, with a weak D call TRBD1 (5 bases). The CDR3 has 15 residues. V was shortened by 3 bases and J by 1 base, with 13 bases between the two germline ends. In germline, CDR1 is SGHKS, CDR2 YYEKEE (reference sequence).

The chain recombines TRBV5-1 with TRBJ1-5; tentatively, D is TRBD1 (6 bases). V gave up 0 bases and J gave up 5 bases, with 9 bases separating them. The CDR3 spans 14 residues. Germline lookup yields CDR1 SGHRS and CDR2 YFSETQ. CDR3 DNA: TGCGCCAGCAGCTTGGTGGCAGGGGATCAGCCCCAGCATTTT. Translated: CASSLVAGDQPQHF.

This chain links TRBV6-4 with TRBJ2-3; D is perhaps TRBD2 (5 bases). Trimming took 7 bases from V and 0 from J, leaving 14 bases between them. The germline gives CDR1 MRHNA, CDR2 SNTAGT. CDR3 length: 15 amino acids. The CDR3, as DNA: TGTGCCAGCAAGGAAGGCGGGTCTAGCACAGATACGCAGTATTTT. Translating gives CASKEGGSSTDTQYF.

J is TRBJ1-3 and V is TRBV4-1; D gene uncertain. From germline, CDR1 is MGHRA and CDR2 YSYEKL. CDR3 length: 16 residues. Trimming removed 0 bases at V and 7 bases at J, with 16 bases between. CDR3 in DNA: TGCGCCAGCAGCCAAGAAGTTGCAGTTATCGGGAACACCATATATTTT. The encoded protein is CASSQEVAVIGNTIYF.